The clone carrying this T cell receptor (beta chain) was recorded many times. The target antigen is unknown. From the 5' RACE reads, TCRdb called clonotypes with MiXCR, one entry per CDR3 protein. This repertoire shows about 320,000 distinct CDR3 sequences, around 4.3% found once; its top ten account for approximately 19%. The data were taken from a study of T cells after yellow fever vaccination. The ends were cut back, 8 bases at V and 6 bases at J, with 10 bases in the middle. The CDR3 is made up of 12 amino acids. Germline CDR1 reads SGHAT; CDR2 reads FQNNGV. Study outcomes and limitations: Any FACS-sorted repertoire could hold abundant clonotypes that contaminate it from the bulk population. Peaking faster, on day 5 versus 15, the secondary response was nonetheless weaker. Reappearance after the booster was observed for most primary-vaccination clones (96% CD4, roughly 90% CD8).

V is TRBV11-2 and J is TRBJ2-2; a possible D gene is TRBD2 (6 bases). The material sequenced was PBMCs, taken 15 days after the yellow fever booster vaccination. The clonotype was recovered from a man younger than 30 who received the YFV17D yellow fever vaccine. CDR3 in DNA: TGTGCCAGCGGTGGGGGGTCCGGGGAGCTGTTTTTT. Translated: CASGGGSGELFF. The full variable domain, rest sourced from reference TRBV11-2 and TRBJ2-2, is EAGVAQSPRYKIIEKRQSVAFWCNPISGHATLYWYQQILGQGPKLLIQFQNNGVVDDSQLPKDRFSAERLKGVDSTLKIQPAKLEDSAVYLCASGGGSGELFFGEGSRLTVL.